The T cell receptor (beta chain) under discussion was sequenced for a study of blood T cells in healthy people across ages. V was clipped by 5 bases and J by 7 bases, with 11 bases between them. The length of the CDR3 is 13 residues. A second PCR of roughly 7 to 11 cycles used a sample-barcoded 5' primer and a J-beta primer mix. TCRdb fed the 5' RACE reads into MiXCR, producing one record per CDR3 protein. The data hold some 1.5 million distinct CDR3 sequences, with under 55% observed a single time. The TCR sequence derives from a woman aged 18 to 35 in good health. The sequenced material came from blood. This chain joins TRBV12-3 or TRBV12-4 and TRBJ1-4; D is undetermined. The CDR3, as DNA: TGTGCCAGCAGTGCAAGCGGGAGTGAAAAACTGTTTTTT. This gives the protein CASSASGSEKLFF.